One sample yielded the 28 T cell receptor beta chains listed below, sequenced in a study of blood T cell repertoires in COVID-19. Clones were sequenced by immunoSEQ multiplex PCR, and TCRdb holds only the in-frame ones, with some missing. The data contain about 63,000 clones, 85% to 95% of them singletons. The sample was peripheral blood. These TCRs come from a man aged 50 to 59 with active COVID-19.

This rearrangement joins TRBV27 to TRBJ2-3, with a tentative D call TRBD1 (6 bases). Germline values: CDR1 MNHEY, CDR2 SMNVEV (reference sequence). There are 15 residues in the CDR3. The V end lost 6 bases, the J end lost 6 bases, and 19 bases lay between the germline ends. The CDR3 bases are TGTGCCAGCAGGCAACTAGTGCCAGGGGTGGATACGCAGTATTTT. This codes for CASRQLVPGVDTQYF.

This chain links TRBV19 with TRBJ2-2; TRBD1 matches at 7 bases. Germline values: CDR1 LNHDA, CDR2 SQIVND (reference sequence). V lost 2 bases to trimming and J lost 5 bases; unmatched junction nucleotides: 5. The CDR3 extends over 15 amino acids. CDR3 residues: CASSIQQGRTGELFF. The CDR3 nucleotides read TGTGCCAGTAGTATACAACAGGGGAGAACCGGGGAGCTGTTTTTT.

This clone was seen only once. The gene calls are TRBV9 and TRBJ2-5, with D tentatively TRBD1 (6 bases). V shed 1 base and J shed 1 base, with 8 bases lying between them. There are 14 residues in the CDR3. In germline, CDR1 is SGDLS, CDR2 YYNGEE. The CDR3 DNA sequence: TGTGCCAGCAGCGTATTGGGGGCCCAAGAGACCCAGTACTTC. This sequence encodes CASSVLGAQETQYF.

The chain links TRBV18 to TRBJ2-5; no clear D. The germline V gene encodes CDR1 KGHSH and CDR2 LQKENI. CDR3 length: 12 amino acids. V was cut by 2 bases and J by 2 bases, with 3 bases left in between. The CDR3 nucleotides read TGTGCCAGCTCACCATCTCAAGAGACCCAGTACTTC. As protein: CASSPSQETQYF.

CDR3 sequence: CASSSPGQGHYEQYF. DNA of the CDR3: TGTGCCAGCAGCTCCCCCGGGCAGGGGCACTACGAGCAGTACTTC. The chain links TRBV7-9 to TRBJ2-7, with TRBD1 as a possible D gene (6 bases). The germline CDR1 and CDR2 sequences are SEHNR and FQNEAQ (reference sequence). Between the trimmed V and J ends, which lost 4 bases and 3 bases, there was a span of 16 bases. This CDR3 spans 15 amino acids.

This clone was seen once. V gene TRBV5-1 combines with J gene TRBJ1-2; TRBD1 aligns across 7 bases. Germline V lookup: CDR1 SGHRS, CDR2 YFSETQ. Trimming cost V 6 bases and J 4 bases; bases outside gene matches: 12. The CDR3 has 15 residues. The CDR3 spells CASIDYRGSGYGYTF. CDR3 in DNA: TGCGCCAGCATCGACTACAGGGGATCGGGCTATGGCTACACCTTC.

The CDR3 reads CASSLEGQGSNEQFF. In DNA, the CDR3 is TGCGCCAGCAGCTTGGAGGGACAGGGTTCGAATGAGCAGTTCTTC. The chain has TRBV5-1 and TRBJ2-1, with 9 bases that match TRBD1. J was trimmed by 7 bases and V by 0 bases; bases with no gene match: 5. Germline CDR1 is SGHRS and CDR2 is YFSETQ. This CDR3 has 15 amino acids.

The count of this clone is one. The J gene is TRBJ2-7, the V gene TRBV6-5; D not certain. Germline CDR1 is MNHEY and CDR2 is SVGAGI. The CDR3 spans 13 residues. Trimming pared 8 bases from V and 0 bases from J, leaving 11 bases between. CDR3 sequence reads: CASRRGPSYEQYF. DNA for the CDR3: TGTGCCAGCCGGCGCGGCCCCTCCTACGAGCAGTACTTC.

This chain uses TRBV11-3 with TRBJ2-1; TRBD1 agrees at 7 bases. This CDR3 spans 15 amino acids. V was clipped by 1 base and J by 4 bases; unmatched bases: 4. Germline V gene data show CDR1 as SGHNT and CDR2 as YENEEA. CDR3: CASSLVQGLYNEQFF. In nucleotides, the CDR3 is TGTGCCAGCAGCTTAGTACAGGGGCTTTACAATGAGCAGTTCTTC. The full variable domain, completed using reference TRBV11-3 and TRBJ2-1, is EAGVVQSPRYKIIEKKQPVAFWCNPISGHNTLYWYLQNLGQGPELLIRYENEEAVDDSQLPKDRFSAERLKGVDSTLKIQPAELGDSAVYLCASSLVQGLYNEQFFGPGTRLTVL.

V usage is TRBV9 and J usage is TRBJ2-7; 9 positions match TRBD1. There are 14 residues in the CDR3. J lost 7 bases, V lost 4 bases, and 9 bases had no gene match. Germline V gene sequence: CDR1 SGDLS, CDR2 YYNGEE. In nucleotides, the CDR3 is TGTGCCAGCAGCCCCGGGACAGGGTCGAGGGAGCAGTACTTC. Its protein product is CASSPGTGSREQYF. Supplemented by reference TRBV9 and TRBJ2-7, the full variable domain reads DSGVTQTPKHLITATGQRVTLRCSPRSGDLSVYWYQQSLDQGLQFLIQYYNGEERAKGNILERFSAQQFPDLHSELNLSSLELGDSALYFCASSPGTGSREQYFGPGTRLTVT.

The J gene is TRBJ2-7, the V gene TRBV2; TRBD2 matches at 9 bases. V was pared by 6 bases and J by 2 bases, with 8 bases of the junction left unmatched. CDR3 length: 15 amino acids. From germline, CDR1 is SNHLY and CDR2 FYNNEI. CDR3 residues: CASSGSGGYPYEQYF. CDR3 in DNA: TGTGCCAGCAGCGGTAGCGGGGGATACCCCTACGAGCAGTACTTC. The full variable domain, its missing parts supplied by reference TRBV2 and TRBJ2-7, is EPEVTQTPSHQVTQMGQEVILRCVPISNHLYFYWYRQILGQKVEFLVSFYNNEISEKSEIFDDQFSVERPDGSNFTLKIRSTKLEDSAMYFCASSGSGGYPYEQYFGPGTRLTVT.

This chain uses TRBV2 with TRBJ1-3, with TRBD1 matching 9 bases. The CDR3 runs 15 residues. V lost 5 bases to trimming and J lost 2 bases; unmatched junction nucleotides: 4. In germline, CDR1 is SNHLY, CDR2 FYNNEI. CDR3 sequence: CASSTGQGTGNTIYF. Here the CDR3 DNA reads TGTGCCAGCAGTACGGGACAGGGAACTGGAAACACCATATATTTT.

V is TRBV7-2 and J is TRBJ1-6; D is unclear. Trimming removed 4 bases from V and 11 bases from J, with 15 bases in between. Germline V lookup: CDR1 SGHTA, CDR2 FQGNSA. This CDR3 contains 14 residues. The CDR3 DNA follows: TGTGCCAGCAGCTACGACCCGGGTAGGACACCCCTCCACTTT. It is translated as CASSYDPGRTPLHF.

CDR3 residues: CASTGGNTIYF. The CDR3 DNA sequence: TGTGCCAGCACCGGCGGGAACACCATATATTTT. The rearrangement joins TRBV5-6 to TRBJ1-3; D ambiguous. Between the trimmed V and J ends, which lost 6 bases and 7 bases, there was a span of 8 bases. Looked up from germline, CDR1 is SGHDT and CDR2 is YYEEEE. The length of the CDR3 is 11 residues.

Only one count was recorded for this clone. The gene calls are TRBV2 and TRBJ2-3, with 11 bases aligning to TRBD2. V trimming: 6 bases; J trimming: 3 bases; junction bases outside the gene matches: 11. This CDR3 region has 17 residues. Germline V gene data show CDR1 as SNHLY and CDR2 as FYNNEI. In DNA form, the CDR3 reads TGTGCCAGCAGCGCCCCGCGACTAGCGGGGATGACAGATACGCAGTATTTT. This translates into CASSAPRLAGMTDTQYF.

The chain uses TRBV28 and TRBJ2-1; a weak D match, TRBD1 (6 bases). The CDR3 runs to 18 residues. The V gene lost 3 bases and the J gene lost 8 bases, with 26 bases spanning the gap. Germline CDR1 reads MDHEN; CDR2 reads SYDVKM. Written as DNA, the CDR3 is TGTGCCAGCAGTTTGGGAAAAATAACAGGGCTCTCTAGTTATGAGCAGTTCTTC. Amino acid sequence: CASSLGKITGLSSYEQFF.

Only one count was recorded for this clone. The chain recombines TRBV5-1 with TRBJ2-5; D remains unclear. The germline V gene encodes CDR1 SGHRS and CDR2 YFSETQ. The CDR3 length is 13 residues. With 1 base removed from V and 5 bases from J, the gap between germline ends came to 9 bases. The CDR3 region is CASSLTARETQYF. CDR3 nucleotides: TGCGCCAGCAGCTTGACCGCCAGGGAGACCCAGTACTTC.

This clone rates as medium-sized (0.01 to 0.1%). This chain connects TRBV2 to TRBJ2-7; D call uncertain. CDR3 length: 15 amino acids. CDR1 and CDR2 from the germline V gene are SNHLY and FYNNEI. V lost 5 bases and J lost 0, with 14 bases in between. The CDR3 region has the DNA TGTGCCAGCAGTCCTTCATTTAGGAGCTCCTACGAGCAGTACTTC. Protein: CASSPSFRSSYEQYF.

The CDR3 spells CASSSTSGTSYEQYF. Here the CDR3 DNA reads TGTGCCAGCAGCTCAACTAGCGGAACCTCCTACGAGCAGTACTTC. The chain employs TRBV5-4 and TRBJ2-7; 8 bases match TRBD2. CDR1 is SGHNT and CDR2 is YYREEE in the germline V gene (reference sequence). This CDR3 comprises 15 residues. V lost 3 bases and J lost 0; bases outside the gene matches: 5. Full variable domain (outside the CDR3, taken from reference TRBV5-4 and TRBJ2-7): ETGVTQSPTHLIKTRGQQVTLRCSSQSGHNTVSWYQQALGQGPQFIFQYYREEENGRGNFPPRFSGLQFPNYSSELNVNALELDDSALYLCASSSTSGTSYEQYFGPGTRLTVT.

This rearrangement joins TRBV10-3 to TRBJ2-4; tentatively, D is TRBD2 (5 bases). The germline gives CDR1 ENHRY, CDR2 SYGVKD. V shed 0 bases and J shed 1 base, with 13 bases lying between them. The CDR3 is made up of 17 amino acids. The CDR3 region is CAISESRSGFAKNIQYF. The CDR3 nucleotides read TGTGCCATCAGTGAGTCCAGGTCGGGGTTCGCCAAAAACATTCAGTACTTC.

The chain's CDR3 is CSVEARGPSYEQYF. In DNA form, the CDR3 reads TGCAGCGTTGAGGCCAGGGGGCCTTCCTACGAGCAGTACTTC. This rearrangement joins TRBV29-1 to TRBJ2-7; TRBD1 aligns across 8 bases. V trimming: 3 bases; J trimming: 1 base; junction bases outside the gene matches: 5. Germline-derived CDR1 and CDR2 are SQVTM and ANQGSEA. This CDR3 region has 14 residues.

This clone has only one observation. This rearrangement joins TRBV10-3 to TRBJ2-7, with TRBD2 as a possible D gene (5 bases). The length of the CDR3 is 12 residues. CDR1 and CDR2 from the germline V gene are ENHRY and SYGVKD. V lost 3 bases and J 4 bases, leaving 7 bases between the germline ends. The CDR3, as DNA: TGTGCCATCAGTGAACGGGGATACGAGCAGTACTTC. Its translation: CAISERGYEQYF.

V gene TRBV28 combines with J gene TRBJ2-1; 10 bases are shared with TRBD2. The junction had 9 bases not matched to a gene; V was cut back by 5 bases and J by 8 bases. The germline gives CDR1 MDHEN, CDR2 SYDVKM. This CDR3 comprises 15 residues. CDR3 region: CASSPPGLAVHEQFF. CDR3 nucleotide sequence: TGTGCCAGCAGTCCCCCAGGACTAGCGGTACATGAGCAGTTCTTC.

The chain is built from TRBV19 and TRBJ1-2; no clear D. Germline assignment: CDR1 LNHDA and CDR2 SQIVND (reference sequence). The CDR3 consists of 11 residues. The V gene lost 10 bases and the J gene lost 8 bases, with 14 bases spanning the gap. The CDR3 DNA follows: TGTGCCACCGAGGATGGGTTAGGCTACACCTTC. Translation gives CATEDGLGYTF.

This rearrangement joins TRBV25-1 to TRBJ1-2, with 9 bases lining up with TRBD1. Germline assignment: CDR1 MGHDK and CDR2 SYGVNS. J was trimmed by 0 bases and V by 8 bases; bases with no gene match: 7. This CDR3 has 15 residues. Here the CDR3 reads CASGGQGGTNYGYTF. In DNA form, the CDR3 reads TGTGCCAGCGGGGGACAGGGCGGTACTAACTATGGCTACACCTTC.

The chain has TRBV5-1 and TRBJ2-7, with TRBD2 identical over 13 bases. V was clipped by 7 bases and J by 4 bases; unmatched bases: 8. The CDR3 sequence is 15 residues long. In germline, CDR1 is SGHRS, CDR2 YFSETQ. The CDR3 loop is CASGPGTSGVYEQYF. The CDR3, as DNA: TGCGCCAGCGGACCAGGGACTAGCGGGGTGTACGAGCAGTACTTC.

The V and J genes are TRBV2 and TRBJ1-5; weak D call: TRBD1 (5 bases). Germline loops: CDR1 SNHLY, CDR2 FYNNEI. The CDR3 contains 14 residues. V lost 2 bases and J lost 4, with 9 bases in between. Here the CDR3 reads CASSELGGNQPQHF. CDR3 in DNA: TGTGCCAGCAGTGAATTGGGGGGAAATCAGCCCCAGCATTTT.

The V gene is TRBV11-2, the J gene TRBJ2-6; 8 nucleotides line up with TRBD1. The germline gives CDR1 SGHAT, CDR2 FQNNGV. V was pared by 3 bases and J by 2 bases, with 3 bases of the junction left unmatched. The CDR3 covers 16 residues. As DNA, the CDR3 is TGTGCCAGCAGCTTGGACAGGGTACCTGGGGCCAACGTCCTGACTTTC. This sequence encodes CASSLDRVPGANVLTF.